This paragraph reports one T cell receptor (beta chain). The antigen is undetermined. This CDR3 has 13 amino acids. The germline V gene has CDR1 MNHNS and CDR2 SASEGT. V lost 5 bases and J 1 base, leaving 8 bases between the germline ends. In the PCR, 60 Vbeta and 13 Jbeta primers were used. As originally analysed: Some 12 million shared chains were among the 60 million to 80 million unique TCR beta chains that a later analysis counted. Here immunoSEQ multiplex PCR was the method, and the copy in TCRdb shows in-frame clones only, minus some. That table gives V, J and clone size, and the DNA gave D and trimming. The sample has 98,000 or so clones; 70% to 85% are singletons. Donors counted as nominally healthy when sampled, yet unrecorded immune exposures were likely. The sample is drawn from a study of cytomegalovirus exposure and HLA in healthy donors. Study context: Researchers found that about 84% of 398 genotyped donors fell within the Caucasian-associated ancestry cluster. Overall study results and limits: The authors later found most CMV-associated TCR beta chains appeared HLA-restricted.

The sequenced sample was PBMCs. This rearrangement joins TRBV6-1 to TRBJ1-1; D remains unclear. This TCR came from a young woman in good health and CMV-seropositive. The CDR3 spells CASSFTENTEAFF. CDR3 nucleotides: TGTGCCAGCAGTTTCACAGAGAACACTGAAGCTTTCTTT.